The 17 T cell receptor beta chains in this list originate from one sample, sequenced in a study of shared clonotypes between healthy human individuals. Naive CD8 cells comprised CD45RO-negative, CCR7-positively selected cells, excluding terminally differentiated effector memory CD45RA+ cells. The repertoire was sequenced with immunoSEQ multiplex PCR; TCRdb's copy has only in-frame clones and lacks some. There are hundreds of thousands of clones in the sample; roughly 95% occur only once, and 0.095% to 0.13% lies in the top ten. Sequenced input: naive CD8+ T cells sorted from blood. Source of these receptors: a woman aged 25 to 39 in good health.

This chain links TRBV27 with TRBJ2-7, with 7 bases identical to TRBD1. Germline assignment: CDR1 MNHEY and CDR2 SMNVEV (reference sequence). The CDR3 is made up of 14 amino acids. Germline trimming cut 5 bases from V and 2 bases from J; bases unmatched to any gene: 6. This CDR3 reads CASSAGTAPYEQYF. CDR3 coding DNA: TGTGCCAGCAGTGCTGGGACAGCGCCCTACGAGCAGTACTTC.

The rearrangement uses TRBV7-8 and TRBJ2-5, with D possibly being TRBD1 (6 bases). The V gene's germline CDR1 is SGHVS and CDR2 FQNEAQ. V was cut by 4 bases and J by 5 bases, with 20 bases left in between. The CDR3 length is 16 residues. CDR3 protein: CASSSNRVPGTETQYF. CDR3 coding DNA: TGTGCCAGCAGCTCTAACAGGGTTCCGGGCACGGAGACCCAGTACTTC.

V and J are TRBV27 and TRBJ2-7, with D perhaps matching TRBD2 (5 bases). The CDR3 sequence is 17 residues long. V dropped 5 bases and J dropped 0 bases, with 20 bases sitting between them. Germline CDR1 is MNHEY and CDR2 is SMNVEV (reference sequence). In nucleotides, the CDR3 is TGTGCCAGCAGTCCCTCCCGAGGGTCCGTGACCTCCTACGAGCAGTACTTC. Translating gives CASSPSRGSVTSYEQYF.

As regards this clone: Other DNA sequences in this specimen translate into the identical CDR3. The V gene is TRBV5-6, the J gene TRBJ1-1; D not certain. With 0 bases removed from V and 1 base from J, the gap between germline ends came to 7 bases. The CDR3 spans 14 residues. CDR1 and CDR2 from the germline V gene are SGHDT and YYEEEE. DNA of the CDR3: TGTGCCAGCAGCTTGGCTTCGGGGAACACTGAAGCTTTCTTT. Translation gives CASSLASGNTEAFF. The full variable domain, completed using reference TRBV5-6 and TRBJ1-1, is DAGVTQSPTHLIKTRGQQVTLRCSPKSGHDTVSWYQQALGQGPQFIFQYYEEEERQRGNFPDRFSGHQFPNYSSELNVNALLLGDSALYLCASSLASGNTEAFFGQGTRLTVV.

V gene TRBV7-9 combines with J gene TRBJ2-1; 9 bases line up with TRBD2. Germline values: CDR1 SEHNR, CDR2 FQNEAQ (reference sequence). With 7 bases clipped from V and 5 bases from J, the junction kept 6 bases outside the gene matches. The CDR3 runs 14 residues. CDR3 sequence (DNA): TGTGCCAGCAAGGCGGGAGGGCCCCACAATGAGCAGTTCTTC. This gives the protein CASKAGGPHNEQFF.

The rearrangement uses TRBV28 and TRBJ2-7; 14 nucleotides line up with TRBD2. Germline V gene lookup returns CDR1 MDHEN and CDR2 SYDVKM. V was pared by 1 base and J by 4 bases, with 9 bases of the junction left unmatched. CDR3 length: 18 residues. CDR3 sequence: CASSLLRPGTSGRYEQYF. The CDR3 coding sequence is TGTGCCAGCAGTTTATTACGACCCGGGACTAGCGGGAGATACGAGCAGTACTTC.

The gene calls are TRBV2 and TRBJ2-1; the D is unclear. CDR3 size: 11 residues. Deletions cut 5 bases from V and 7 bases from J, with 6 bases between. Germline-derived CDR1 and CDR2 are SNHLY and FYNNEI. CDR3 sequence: CASSSMNEQFF. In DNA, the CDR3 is TGTGCCAGCAGTTCTATGAATGAGCAGTTCTTC.

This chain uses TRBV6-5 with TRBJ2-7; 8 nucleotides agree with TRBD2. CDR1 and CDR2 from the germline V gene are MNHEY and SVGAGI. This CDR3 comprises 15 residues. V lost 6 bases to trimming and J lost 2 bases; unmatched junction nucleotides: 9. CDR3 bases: TGTGCCAGCAGCTTACTAGCGGAGAAACCCTACGAGCAGTACTTC. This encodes CASSLLAEKPYEQYF.

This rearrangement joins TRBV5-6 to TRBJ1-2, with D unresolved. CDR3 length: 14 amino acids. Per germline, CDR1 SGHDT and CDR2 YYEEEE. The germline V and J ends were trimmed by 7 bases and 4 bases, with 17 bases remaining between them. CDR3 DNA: TGTGCCAGCGCTCCGGGATCTCCTAGCTATGGCTACACCTTC. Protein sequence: CASAPGSPSYGYTF.

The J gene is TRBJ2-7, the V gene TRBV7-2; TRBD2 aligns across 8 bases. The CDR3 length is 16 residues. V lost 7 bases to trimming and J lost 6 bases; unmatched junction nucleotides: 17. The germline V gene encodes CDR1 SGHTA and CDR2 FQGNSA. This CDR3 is CASNNDGTRQLIEQYF. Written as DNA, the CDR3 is TGTGCCAGCAACAACGACGGGACTAGACAGCTCATCGAGCAGTACTTC.

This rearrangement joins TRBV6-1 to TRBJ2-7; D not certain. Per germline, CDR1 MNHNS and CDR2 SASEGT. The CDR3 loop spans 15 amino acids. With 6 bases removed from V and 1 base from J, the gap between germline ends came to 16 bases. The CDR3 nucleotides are TGTGCCAGCAGGGGTTTTCATATTGGGTCCTACGAGCAGTACTTC. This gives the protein CASRGFHIGSYEQYF.

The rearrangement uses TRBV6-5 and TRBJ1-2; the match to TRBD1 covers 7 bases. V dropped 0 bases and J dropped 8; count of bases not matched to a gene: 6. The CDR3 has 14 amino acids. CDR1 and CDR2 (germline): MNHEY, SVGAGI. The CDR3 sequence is CASSYSMAGGGYTF. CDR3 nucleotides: TGTGCCAGCAGTTACTCGATGGCAGGGGGAGGCTACACCTTC.

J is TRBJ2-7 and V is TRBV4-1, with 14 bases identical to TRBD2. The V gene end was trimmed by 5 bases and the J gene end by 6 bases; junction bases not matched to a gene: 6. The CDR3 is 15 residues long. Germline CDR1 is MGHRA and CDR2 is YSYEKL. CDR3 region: CASSIGTSGSREQYF. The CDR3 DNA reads TGCGCCAGCAGCATCGGGACTAGCGGGAGTCGCGAGCAGTACTTC.

This chain's CDR3 is CASSLGYGTYEQYF. The DNA for the CDR3 is TGTGCCAGCAGCTTAGGGTACGGGACCTACGAGCAGTACTTC. The V and J genes are TRBV13 and TRBJ2-7, with D tentatively TRBD2 (5 bases). Trimming took 0 bases from V and 2 from J, leaving 8 bases between them. The germline gives CDR1 PRHDT, CDR2 FYEKMQ (reference sequence). The CDR3 has 14 amino acids.

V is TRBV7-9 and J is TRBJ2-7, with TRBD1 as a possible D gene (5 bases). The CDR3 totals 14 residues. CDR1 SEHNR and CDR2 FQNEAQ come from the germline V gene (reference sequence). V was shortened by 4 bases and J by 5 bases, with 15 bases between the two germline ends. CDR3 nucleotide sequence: TGTGCCAGCAGCTCGACCCAGGGTACCCACGAGCAGTACTTC. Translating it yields CASSSTQGTHEQYF. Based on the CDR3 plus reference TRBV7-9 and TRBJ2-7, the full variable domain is DTGVSQNPRHKITKRGQNVTFRCDPISEHNRLYWYRQTLGQGPEFLTYFQNEAQLEKSRLLSDRFSAERPKGSFSTLEIQRTEQGDSAMYLCASSSTQGTHEQYFGPGTRLTVT.

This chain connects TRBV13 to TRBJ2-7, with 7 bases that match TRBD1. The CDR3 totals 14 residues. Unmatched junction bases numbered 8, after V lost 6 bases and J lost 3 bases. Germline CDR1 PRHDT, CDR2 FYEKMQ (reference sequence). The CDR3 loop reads CASSHRDRIYEQYF. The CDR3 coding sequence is TGTGCCAGCAGTCACCGGGACAGAATCTACGAGCAGTACTTC.

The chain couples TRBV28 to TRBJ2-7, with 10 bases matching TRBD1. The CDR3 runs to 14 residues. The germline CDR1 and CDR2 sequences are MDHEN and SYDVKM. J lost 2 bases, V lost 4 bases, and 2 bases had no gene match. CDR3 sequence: CASSWDRGAYEQYF. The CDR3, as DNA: TGTGCCAGCAGTTGGGACAGGGGAGCCTACGAGCAGTACTTC.